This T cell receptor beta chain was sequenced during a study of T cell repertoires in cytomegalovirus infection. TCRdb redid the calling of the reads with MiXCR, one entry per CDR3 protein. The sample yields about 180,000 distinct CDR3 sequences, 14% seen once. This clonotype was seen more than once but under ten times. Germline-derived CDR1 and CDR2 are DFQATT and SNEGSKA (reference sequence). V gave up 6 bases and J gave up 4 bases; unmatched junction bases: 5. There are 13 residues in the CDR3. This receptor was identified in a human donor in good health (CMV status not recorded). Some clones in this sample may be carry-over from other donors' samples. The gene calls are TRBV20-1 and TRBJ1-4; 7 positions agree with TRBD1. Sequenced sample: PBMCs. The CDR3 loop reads CSAGTASNEKLFF. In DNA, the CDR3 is TGCAGTGCCGGGACAGCAAGTAATGAAAAACTGTTTTTT.